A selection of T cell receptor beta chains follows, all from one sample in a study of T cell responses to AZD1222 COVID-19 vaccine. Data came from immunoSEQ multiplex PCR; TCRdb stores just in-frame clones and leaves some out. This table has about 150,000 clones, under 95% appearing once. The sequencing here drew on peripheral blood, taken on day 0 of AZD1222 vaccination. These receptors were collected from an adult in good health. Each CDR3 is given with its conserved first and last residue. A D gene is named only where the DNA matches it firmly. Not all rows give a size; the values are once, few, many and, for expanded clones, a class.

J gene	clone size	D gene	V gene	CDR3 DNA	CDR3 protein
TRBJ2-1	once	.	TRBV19	TGTGCCACCTCAATACCCTACAATGAGCAGTTCTTC	CATSIPYNEQFF
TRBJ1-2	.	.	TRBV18	TGTGCCAGCTCCCTCCCGGACGCCTATGGCTACACCTTC	CASSLPDAYGYTF
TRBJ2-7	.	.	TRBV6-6	TGTGCCAGCAGTTACCTCGCGGGGTCCTACGAGCAGTACTTC	CASSYLAGSYEQYF
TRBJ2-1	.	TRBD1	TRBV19	TGTGCCAGTAGTGGACGGGACAGGGGAGGCGATGAGCAGTTCTTC	CASSGRDRGGDEQFF
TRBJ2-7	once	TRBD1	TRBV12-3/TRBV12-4	TGTGCCAGTACACAGGGGGTTACCTACGAGCAGTACTTC	CASTQGVTYEQYF
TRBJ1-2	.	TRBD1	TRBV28	TGTGCCAGCAGCTCGATGGACAGGGTGGTCGGCTACACCTTC	CASSSMDRVVGYTF
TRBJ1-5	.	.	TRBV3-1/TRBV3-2	TGTGCCAGTGGAGTTCGTCCGGATCAGCCCCAGCATTTT	CASGVRPDQPQHF
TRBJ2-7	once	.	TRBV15	TGTGCCACCAGCAGAGACGAAGGCAACGAGCAGTACTTC	CATSRDEGNEQYF
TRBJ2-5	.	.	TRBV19	TGTGCCAGTAGTATAGATAGGGTAGCTGAGACCCAGTACTTC	CASSIDRVAETQYF
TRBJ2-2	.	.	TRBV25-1	TGTGCCAGCAGTGAATTAGACACCGGGGAGCTGTTTTTT	CASSELDTGELFF
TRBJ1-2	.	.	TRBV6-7	TGTGCCAGCAGTTACTCGATTACCGGTAGACTTCCTTTAGGCTATGGCTACACCTTC	CASSYSITGRLPLGYGYTF
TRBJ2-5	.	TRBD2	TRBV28	TGTGCCAGCAGTTTACTGGCGGGAGACCAAGAGACCCAGTACTTC	CASSLLAGDQETQYF
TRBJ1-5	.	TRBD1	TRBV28	TGTGCCAGCAGTTCACCGACAGGGGTAGGTAATCAGCCCCAGCATTTT	CASSSPTGVGNQPQHF
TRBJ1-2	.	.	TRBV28	TGTGCCAGCAGCCCCCGGGCAAGAAGGGATTATGGCTACACCTTC	CASSPRARRDYGYTF